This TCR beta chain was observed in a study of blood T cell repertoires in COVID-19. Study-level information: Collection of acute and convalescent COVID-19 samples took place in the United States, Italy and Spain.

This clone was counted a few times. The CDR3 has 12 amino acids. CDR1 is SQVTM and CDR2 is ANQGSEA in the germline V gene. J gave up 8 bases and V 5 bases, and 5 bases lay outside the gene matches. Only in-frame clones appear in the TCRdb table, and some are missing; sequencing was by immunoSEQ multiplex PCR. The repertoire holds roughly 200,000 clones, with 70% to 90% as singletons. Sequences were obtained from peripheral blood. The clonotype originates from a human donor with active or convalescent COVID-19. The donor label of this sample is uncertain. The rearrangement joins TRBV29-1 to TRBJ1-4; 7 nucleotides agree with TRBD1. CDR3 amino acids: CSVRQGTEKLFF. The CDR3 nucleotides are TGCAGCGTTCGACAGGGTACGGAAAAACTGTTTTTT.